This record concerns one T cell receptor beta chain sequence. Its target antigen remains unknown. The record has no base qualities; no much larger clone is one base away. The data originate from a study of CD8 T cells in ankylosing spondylitis (dated 2017 in TCRdb). About the study as a whole: To find TCR variants linked to disease, the study profiled T cell receptor beta repertoires in ankylosing spondylitis patients and healthy donors. In total, the full study cohort was made up of 108 healthy donors and approximately 24 ankylosing spondylitis patients. Samples of peripheral blood were taken, and for ankylosing spondylitis patients, synovial fluid was collected as well. Overall study outcomes, separate from this receptor: A CD8+ phenotype was shown by the disease-linked clones, which were found at relatively low frequencies in peripheral blood. The disease-linked clones were reported to be significantly enriched in matched synovial fluid samples from ankylosing spondylitis patients. A TCR beta motif made up of fewer than 10 highly homologous amino acid variants appeared to be characteristic of blood from ankylosing spondylitis patients. Some TCR beta motif variants had previously been reported in synovial fluid and blood of reactive arthritis patients, which suggested common disease-initiation mechanisms.

Trimming removed 2 bases from V and 2 bases from J, leaving 11 bases between the germline ends. Looking up the germline V gene yields CDR1 SGHRS and CDR2 YFSETQ. Taken from cysteine to phenylalanine, the CDR3 has 15 residues. Left in the record is the CDR3 DNA by itself, 45 bases read in frame from the first base. The instrument given in TCRdb is Illumina HiSeq 2500. Quantitative 5'-RACE with molecular barcodes was the method used to prepare the TCR beta libraries. Turning to the authors' computational methods: Disease-linked TCR variants were identified with a new computational method built on a probabilistic model of VDJ rearrangement. The raw public reads went through TCRdb reprocessing: fastp at Q25, MiXCR clone calling, in-frame beta chains kept. Rows are combined by CDR3 protein, so each entry shows the most common genes and DNA. The V and J calls, along with clone size, are taken from TCRdb and not from the paper's own processing. Here the sample has a few hundred thousand distinct CDR3 sequences; 12% occur a single time. 6.5% to 7% of the sample rests with the top ten.

Specimen: blood, either unsorted or a sorted T cell fraction (not recorded which). The clonotype comes from a male donor with ankylosing spondylitis. The chain is encoded by TRBV5-1 joined to TRBJ2-1; possibly the D gene is TRBD2, per 5 matching bases. The DNA sequence follows: TGCGCCAGCAGCTTCGAGGGCCTTACCTACAATGAGCAGTTCTTC. Translation gives CASSFEGLTYNEQFF.